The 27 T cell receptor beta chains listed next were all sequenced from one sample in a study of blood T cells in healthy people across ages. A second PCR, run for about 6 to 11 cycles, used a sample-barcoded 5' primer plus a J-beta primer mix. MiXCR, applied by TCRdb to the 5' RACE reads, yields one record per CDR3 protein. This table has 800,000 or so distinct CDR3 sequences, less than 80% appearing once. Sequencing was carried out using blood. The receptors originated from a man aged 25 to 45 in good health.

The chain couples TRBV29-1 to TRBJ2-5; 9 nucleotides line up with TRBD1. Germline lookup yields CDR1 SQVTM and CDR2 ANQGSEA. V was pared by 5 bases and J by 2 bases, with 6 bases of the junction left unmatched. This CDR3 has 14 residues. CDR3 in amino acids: CSVPTGTGQETQYF. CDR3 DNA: TGCAGCGTTCCAACCGGGACAGGGCAAGAGACCCAGTACTTC.

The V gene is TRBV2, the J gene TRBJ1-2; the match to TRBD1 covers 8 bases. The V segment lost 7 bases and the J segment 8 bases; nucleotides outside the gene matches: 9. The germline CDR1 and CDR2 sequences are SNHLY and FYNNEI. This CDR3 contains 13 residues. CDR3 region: CASNMDREGGYTF. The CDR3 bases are TGTGCCAGCAATATGGACAGGGAAGGCGGCTACACCTTC.

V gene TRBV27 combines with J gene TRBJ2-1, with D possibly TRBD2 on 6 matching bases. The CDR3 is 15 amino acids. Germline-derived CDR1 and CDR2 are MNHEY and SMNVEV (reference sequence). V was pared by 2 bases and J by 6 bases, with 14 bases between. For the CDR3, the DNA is TGTGCCAGCAGTTTAGGGGGACTGGCTCTCAATGAGCAGTTCTTC. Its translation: CASSLGGLALNEQFF.

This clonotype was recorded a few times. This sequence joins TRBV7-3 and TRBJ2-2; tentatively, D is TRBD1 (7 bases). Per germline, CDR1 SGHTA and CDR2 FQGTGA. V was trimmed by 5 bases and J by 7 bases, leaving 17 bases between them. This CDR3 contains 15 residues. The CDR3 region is CASSEYRGLGGELFF. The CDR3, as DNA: TGTGCCAGCAGCGAGTACAGGGGACTCGGCGGGGAGCTGTTTTTT.

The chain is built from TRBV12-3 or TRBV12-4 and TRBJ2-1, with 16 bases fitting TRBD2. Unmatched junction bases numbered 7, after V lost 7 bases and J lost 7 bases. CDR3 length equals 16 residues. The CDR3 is CASTPGLAGGLNEQFF. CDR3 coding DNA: TGTGCCAGCACCCCGGGACTAGCGGGGGGGCTTAATGAGCAGTTCTTC.

This chain's CDR3 is CASSSQGRDYGYTF. In DNA, the CDR3 is TGTGCCAGCAGTTCCCAGGGAAGAGACTATGGCTACACCTTC. The V gene is TRBV28, the J gene TRBJ1-2, with TRBD1 as a possible D gene (5 bases). V was cut by 4 bases and J by 3 bases, with 12 bases left in between. CDR3 length: 14 residues. Looked up from germline, CDR1 is MDHEN and CDR2 is SYDVKM.

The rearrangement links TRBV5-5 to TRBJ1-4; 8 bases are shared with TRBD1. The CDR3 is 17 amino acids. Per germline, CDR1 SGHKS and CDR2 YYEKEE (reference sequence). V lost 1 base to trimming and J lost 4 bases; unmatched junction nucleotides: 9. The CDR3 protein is CASSLYQGAGFNEKLFF. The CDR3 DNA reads TGTGCCAGCAGCTTGTATCAGGGGGCAGGGTTTAATGAAAAACTGTTTTTT.

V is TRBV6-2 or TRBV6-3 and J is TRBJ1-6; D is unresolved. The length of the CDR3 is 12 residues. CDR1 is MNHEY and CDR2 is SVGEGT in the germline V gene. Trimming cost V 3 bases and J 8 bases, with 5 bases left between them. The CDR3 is CASSYMDSPLHF. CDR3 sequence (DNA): TGTGCCAGCAGTTATATGGATTCACCCCTCCACTTT.

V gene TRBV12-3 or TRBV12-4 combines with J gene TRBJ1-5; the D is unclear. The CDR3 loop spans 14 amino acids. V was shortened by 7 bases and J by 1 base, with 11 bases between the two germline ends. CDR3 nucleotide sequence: TGTGCCAGCAACGGCGACGGGAGCAATCAGCCCCAGCATTTT. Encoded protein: CASNGDGSNQPQHF.

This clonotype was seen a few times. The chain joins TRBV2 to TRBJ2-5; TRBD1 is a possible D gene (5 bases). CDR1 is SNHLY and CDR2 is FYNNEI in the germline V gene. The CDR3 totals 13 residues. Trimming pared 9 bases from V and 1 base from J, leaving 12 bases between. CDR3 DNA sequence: TGTGCCAGGATACAGGATCCCCAAGAGACCCAGTACTTC. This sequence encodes CARIQDPQETQYF.

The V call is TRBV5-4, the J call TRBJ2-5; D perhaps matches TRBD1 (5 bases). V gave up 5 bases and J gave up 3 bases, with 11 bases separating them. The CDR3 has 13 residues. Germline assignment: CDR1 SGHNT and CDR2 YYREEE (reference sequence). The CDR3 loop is CASRPDREETQYF. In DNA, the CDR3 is TGTGCCAGCAGACCCGACAGAGAAGAGACCCAGTACTTC.

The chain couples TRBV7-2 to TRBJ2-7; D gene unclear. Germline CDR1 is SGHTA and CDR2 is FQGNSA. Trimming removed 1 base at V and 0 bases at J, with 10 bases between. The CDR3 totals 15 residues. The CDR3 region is CASSLVRVGSYEQYF. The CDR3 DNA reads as TGTGCCAGCAGCTTAGTAAGGGTGGGCTCCTACGAGCAGTACTTC.

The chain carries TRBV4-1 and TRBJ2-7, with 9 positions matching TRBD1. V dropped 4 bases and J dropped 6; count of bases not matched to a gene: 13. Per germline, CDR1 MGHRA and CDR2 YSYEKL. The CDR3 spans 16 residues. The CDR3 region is CASSPRAGQGTSEQYF. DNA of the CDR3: TGCGCCAGCAGCCCAAGAGCCGGACAGGGGACGAGCGAGCAGTACTTC.

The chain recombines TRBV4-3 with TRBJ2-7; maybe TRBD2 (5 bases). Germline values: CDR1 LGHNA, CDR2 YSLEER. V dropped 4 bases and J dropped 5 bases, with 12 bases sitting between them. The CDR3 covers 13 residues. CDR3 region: CASSRDRRDEQYF. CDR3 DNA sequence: TGCGCCAGCAGCCGAGACCGGCGGGACGAGCAGTACTTC.

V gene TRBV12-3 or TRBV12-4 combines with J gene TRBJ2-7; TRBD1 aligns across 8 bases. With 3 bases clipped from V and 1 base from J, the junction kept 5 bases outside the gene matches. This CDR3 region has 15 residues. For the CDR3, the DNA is TGTGCCAGCAGTTTTGTAGGACAGGGATCCTACGAGCAGTACTTC. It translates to CASSFVGQGSYEQYF.

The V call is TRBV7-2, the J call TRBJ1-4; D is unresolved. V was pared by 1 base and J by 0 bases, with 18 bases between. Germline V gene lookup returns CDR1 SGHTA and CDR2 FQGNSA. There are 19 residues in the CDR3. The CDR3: CASSLDAPMRGSTNEKLFF. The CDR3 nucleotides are TGTGCCAGCAGCTTAGACGCCCCCATGCGGGGATCAACTAATGAAAAACTGTTTTTT. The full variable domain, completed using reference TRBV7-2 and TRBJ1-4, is GAGVSQSPSNKVTEKGKDVELRCDPISGHTALYWYRQSLGQGLEFLIYFQGNSAPDKSGLPSDRFSAERTGGSVSTLTIQRTQQEDSAVYLCASSLDAPMRGSTNEKLFFGSGTQLSVL.

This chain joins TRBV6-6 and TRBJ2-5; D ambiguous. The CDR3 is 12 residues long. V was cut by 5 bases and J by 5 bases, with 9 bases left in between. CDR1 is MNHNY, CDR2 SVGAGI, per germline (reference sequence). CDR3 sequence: CASSRPDETQYF. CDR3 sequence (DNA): TGTGCCAGCAGTCGACCGGATGAGACCCAGTACTTC.

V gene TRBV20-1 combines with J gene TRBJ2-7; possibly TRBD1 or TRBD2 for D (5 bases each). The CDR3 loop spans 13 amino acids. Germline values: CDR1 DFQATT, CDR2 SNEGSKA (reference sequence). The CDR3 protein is CSLEGRTFYEQYF. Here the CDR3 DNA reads TGCAGCCTTGAGGGGCGAACATTTTACGAGCAGTACTTC.

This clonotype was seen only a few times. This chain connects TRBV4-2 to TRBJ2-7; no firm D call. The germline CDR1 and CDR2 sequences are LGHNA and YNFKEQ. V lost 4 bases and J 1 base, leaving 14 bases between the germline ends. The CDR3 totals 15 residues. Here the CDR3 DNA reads TGTGCCAGCAGCCGCGCGATGTCTATTTCCTACGAGCAGTACTTC. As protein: CASSRAMSISYEQYF.

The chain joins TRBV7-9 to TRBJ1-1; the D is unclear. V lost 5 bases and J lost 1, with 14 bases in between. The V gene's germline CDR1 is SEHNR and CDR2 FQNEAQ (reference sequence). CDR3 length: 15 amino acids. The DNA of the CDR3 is TGTGCCAGCAGCGCTTACAGTTTCTCGAACACTGAAGCTTTCTTT. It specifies CASSAYSFSNTEAFF.

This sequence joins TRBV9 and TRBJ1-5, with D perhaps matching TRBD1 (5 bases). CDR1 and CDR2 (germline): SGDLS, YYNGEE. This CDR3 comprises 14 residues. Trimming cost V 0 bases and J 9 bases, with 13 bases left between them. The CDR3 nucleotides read TGTGCCAGCAGCGTAGGATCGAGGGGTCCGCCCCAGCATTTT. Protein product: CASSVGSRGPPQHF.

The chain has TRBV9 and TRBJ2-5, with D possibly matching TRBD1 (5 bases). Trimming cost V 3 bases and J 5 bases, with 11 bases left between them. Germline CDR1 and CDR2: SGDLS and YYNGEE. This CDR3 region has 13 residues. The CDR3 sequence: CASSAQGRETQYF. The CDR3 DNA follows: TGTGCCAGCAGCGCCCAGGGTCGGGAGACCCAGTACTTC.

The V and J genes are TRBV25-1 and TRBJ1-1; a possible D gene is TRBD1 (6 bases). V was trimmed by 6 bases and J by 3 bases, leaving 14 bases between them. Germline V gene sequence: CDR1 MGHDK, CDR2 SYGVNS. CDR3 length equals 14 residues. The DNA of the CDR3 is TGTGCCAGCAGAGAGACAGGAACGTACACTGAAGCTTTCTTT. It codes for CASRETGTYTEAFF.

DNA of the CDR3: TGTGCCATCAGTGAGTCGACTCTAGAGACCCAGTACTTC. Translated, it gives CAISESTLETQYF. This sequence joins TRBV10-3 and TRBJ2-5, with D uncertain. The CDR3 runs 13 residues. Germline-derived CDR1 and CDR2 are ENHRY and SYGVKD. V lost 0 bases and J lost 4, with 6 bases in between.

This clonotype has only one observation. DNA of the CDR3: TGTGCCAGCAGCCATAGCCTAGCGGGGATTACAGATACGCAGTATTTT. Protein sequence: CASSHSLAGITDTQYF. The V gene is TRBV14, the J gene TRBJ2-3; 9 bases are a match to TRBD2. V dropped 3 bases and J dropped 3; count of bases not matched to a gene: 7. Germline-derived CDR1 and CDR2 are SGHDN and FVKESK. The CDR3 is 16 amino acids. The complete variable domain, with remaining parts taken from reference TRBV14 and TRBJ2-3, reads EAGVTQFPSHSVIEKGQTVTLRCDPISGHDNLYWYRRVMGKEIKFLLHFVKESKQDESGMPNNRFLAERTGGTYSTLKVQPAELEDSGVYFCASSHSLAGITDTQYFGPGTRLTVL.

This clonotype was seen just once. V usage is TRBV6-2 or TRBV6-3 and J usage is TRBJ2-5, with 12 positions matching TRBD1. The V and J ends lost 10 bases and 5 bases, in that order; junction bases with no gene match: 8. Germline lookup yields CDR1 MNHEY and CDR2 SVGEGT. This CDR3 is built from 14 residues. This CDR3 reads CATSSGTGGETQYF. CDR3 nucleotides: TGTGCCACCAGCTCGGGGACAGGGGGCGAGACCCAGTACTTC.

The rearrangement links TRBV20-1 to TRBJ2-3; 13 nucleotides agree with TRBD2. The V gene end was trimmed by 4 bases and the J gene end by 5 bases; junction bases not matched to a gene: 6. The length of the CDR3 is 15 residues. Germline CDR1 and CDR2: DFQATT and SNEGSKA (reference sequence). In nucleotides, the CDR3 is TGCAGTGCTACGGGACTAGCGGGGCGGGGAGATACGCAGTATTTT. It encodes CSATGLAGRGDTQYF.